Presented here are 26 T cell receptor beta chains from one specimen sequenced in a study of molecular identifiers for immune sequencing clone quantification. MiXCR, applied by TCRdb to the PCR reads, yields one record per CDR3 protein. The table records hundreds of thousands of distinct CDR3 sequences, about 25% of them present only once. Sample: naive CD8+ T cells from blood, with Jurkat cell RNA spiked in. The sample's subset: FACS-sorted CD8+CD4-CCR7+CD45RA+ naive T cells. These receptors were obtained from a human donor in good health. Some libraries in this study had Jurkat cell RNA spiked in.

In regard to this clonotype: Being one base from a much bigger clone, this may be a read error. The chain links TRBV28 to TRBJ2-5; the D gene is possibly TRBD2 (5 bases). Germline V gene lookup returns CDR1 MDHEN and CDR2 SYDVKM. Trimming shortened V by 6 bases and J by 1 base, and 12 bases separated the two germline ends. The CDR3 has 14 residues. The CDR3 protein is CASSTGLVQETQYF. CDR3 in DNA: TGTGCCAGCAGCACCGGACTTGTCCAAGAGACCCAGTACTTC.

This clonotype was picked up many times. The chain has TRBV4-1 and TRBJ1-5; D is unresolved. The CDR3 runs 14 residues. The V gene lost 1 base and the J gene lost 7 bases, with 11 bases spanning the gap. Per germline, CDR1 MGHRA and CDR2 YSYEKL. CDR3 amino acids: CASSQGGAFQPQHF. For the CDR3, the DNA is TGCGCCAGCAGCCAAGGCGGCGCTTTCCAGCCCCAGCATTTT.

This chain links TRBV12-3 or TRBV12-4 with TRBJ2-1, with 7 bases matching TRBD2. V trimming: 3 bases; J trimming: 7 bases; junction bases outside the gene matches: 12. The CDR3 extends over 16 amino acids. In DNA form, the CDR3 reads TGTGCCAGCAGTTTGGAGACTAGCAGATTTAGTAATGAGCAGTTCTTC. Amino acid sequence: CASSLETSRFSNEQFF.

To note about this clonotype: Since a much larger clone is just one base distant, this may be a read error. In nucleotides, the CDR3 is TGTGCCAGCAGTGACAGAATTGACTATGGCTACACCTTC. This codes for CASSDRIDYGYTF. The gene calls are TRBV2 and TRBJ1-2, with D unclear. The CDR3 length is 13 residues. The V end lost 3 bases, the J end lost 3 bases, and 8 bases lay between the germline ends. The V gene's germline CDR1 is SNHLY and CDR2 FYNNEI.

This clonotype occurred a few times. The V call is TRBV7-6, the J call TRBJ1-2; 7 bases are shared with TRBD1. Unmatched junction bases numbered 18, after V lost 5 bases and J lost 6 bases. Germline CDR1 SGHVS, CDR2 FNYEAQ. The CDR3 is 17 residues long. For the CDR3, the DNA is TGTGCCAGCAGCACCACCCCAGGACAGGACGACTTTCATGGCTACACCTTC. Translating it yields CASSTTPGQDDFHGYTF.

This clonotype was counted at least ten times. The chain employs TRBV27 and TRBJ2-7; D possibly corresponds to TRBD2 (5 bases). Trimming removed 5 bases from V and 7 bases from J, with 18 bases in between. CDR3 length equals 14 residues. CDR1 MNHEY and CDR2 SMNVEV come from the germline V gene (reference sequence). The CDR3 reads CASSPGVSGREQYF. The CDR3 DNA reads TGTGCCAGCAGTCCCGGGGTCAGCGGAAGAGAGCAGTACTTC.

Concerning this clonotype: A much larger clone differs by one base, so this may be a read error. The CDR3 sequence is CASRSVGHNFETQYF. CDR3 sequence (DNA): TGTGCCAGCAGATCGGTAGGACACAACTTCGAGACCCAGTACTTC. The V gene is TRBV5-4, the J gene TRBJ2-5; D perhaps matches TRBD1 (5 bases). Trimming removed 5 bases from V and 5 bases from J, with 19 bases in between. Looked up from germline, CDR1 is SGHNT and CDR2 is YYREEE (reference sequence). The CDR3 extends over 15 amino acids.

The genes are TRBV6-2 or TRBV6-3 and TRBJ2-3, with D tentatively TRBD2 (5 bases). CDR1 and CDR2 (germline): MNHEY, SVGEGT. V lost 2 bases and J 6 bases, leaving 12 bases between the germline ends. This CDR3 region has 14 residues. Written as DNA, the CDR3 is TGTGCCAGCAGTTACGTAGCCACGGGGGATACGCAGTATTTT. Its translation is CASSYVATGDTQYF.

A single count supports this clonotype. One base away lies a much larger clone, so this may be a sequencing read error. The chain joins TRBV6-5 to TRBJ2-7; D may be TRBD1 (5 bases). Looked up from germline, CDR1 is MNHEY and CDR2 is SVGAGI. The CDR3 covers 13 residues. This CDR3 is CARSYGRDYEQYF. The CDR3 DNA reads as TGTGCCCGCAGTTACGGCAGGGACTACGAGCAGTACTTC.

V usage is TRBV3-1 and J usage is TRBJ2-1; tentative D call: TRBD1 (5 bases). The CDR3 sequence is 14 residues long. The ends were cut back, 8 bases at V and 4 bases at J, with 15 bases in the middle. Germline values: CDR1 LGHDT, CDR2 YNNKEL (reference sequence). The CDR3 region is CASAPPDTYNEQFF. In DNA form, the CDR3 reads TGTGCCAGCGCACCCCCGGACACTTACAATGAGCAGTTCTTC.

Worth noting for this clonotype: This may be a read error: a much more frequent sequence differs by one nucleotide. This chain uses TRBV2 with TRBJ1-2; TRBD1 matches 10 bases. This CDR3 comprises 16 residues. The germline gives CDR1 SNHLY, CDR2 FYNNEI. In DNA form, the CDR3 reads TGTGCGAGCCCCCCGAAGGGGGACAGGGGTCTATATGGCCACACCTTC. The encoded protein is CASPPKGDRGLYGHTF.

Ten or more counts support this clonotype. The rearrangement uses TRBV10-2 and TRBJ2-4; D might be TRBD2 (5 bases). Looked up from germline, CDR1 is WSHSY and CDR2 is SAAADI. This CDR3 has 16 residues. V dropped 2 bases and J dropped 1 base, with 12 bases sitting between them. The CDR3 loop is CASSEPSDLAKNIQYF. For the CDR3, the DNA is TGCGCCAGCAGTGAGCCATCGGACTTGGCCAAAAACATTCAGTACTTC.

This clonotype was detected a few times. V usage is TRBV28 and J usage is TRBJ2-7; D is tentatively TRBD1 or TRBD2 (5 bases each). V lost 7 bases to trimming and J lost 4 bases, with 11 bases between them. Germline CDR1 and CDR2: MDHEN and SYDVKM. The CDR3 is made up of 12 amino acids. CDR3 nucleotide sequence: TGTGCCAGCACTTCGGGGCCATACGAGCAGTACTTC. It is translated as CASTSGPYEQYF. The variable domain in full, with the rest retrieved from reference TRBV28 and TRBJ2-7, is DVKVTQSSRYLVKRTGEKVFLECVQDMDHENMFWYRQDPGLGLRLIYFSYDVKMKEKGDIPEGYSVSREKKERFSLILESASTNQTSMYLCASTSGPYEQYFGPGTRLTVT.

A word on this clonotype: A much bigger clone sits one base away, suggesting this may be a read error. This chain uses TRBV4-1 with TRBJ2-3; either TRBD1 or TRBD2 may fit D (5 bases each). The CDR3 is 16 residues long. Trimming pared 4 bases from V and 2 bases from J, leaving 16 bases between. Per the germline V gene, CDR1 is MGHRA and CDR2 is YSYEKL. The CDR3 nucleotides read TGCGCCAGCAGCCTGAGGGACCCCTTACACACAGATACGCAGTATTTT. Its protein is CASSLRDPLHTDTQYF.

This rearrangement joins TRBV12-5 to TRBJ2-3; D is possibly TRBD1 or TRBD2 (5 bases each). V shed 4 bases and J shed 6 bases, with 23 bases lying between them. The CDR3 has 17 amino acids. CDR1 is LGHNT and CDR2 is FRNRAP in the germline V gene. The CDR3 region is CASGSSPGGTLLDTQYF. The CDR3 DNA follows: TGTGCTAGTGGTTCCAGCCCCGGTGGGACGCTGTTGGATACGCAGTATTTT.

This clonotype appeared once. One junction end disagrees with the germline gene, perhaps due to a read error. This sequence joins TRBV29-1 and TRBJ2-7; 11 nucleotides agree with TRBD2. Germline V gene sequence: CDR1 SQVTM, CDR2 ANQGSEA. The CDR3 consists of 14 residues. CDR3 in DNA: TGCAGCGTTGAAGATACTAGCGGGAGCTACGGGCAGTACTTC. It specifies CSVEDTSGSYGQYF.

A word on this clonotype: A much larger clone differs by one base, so this may be a read error. The chain combines TRBV14 with TRBJ2-1, with D possibly being TRBD2 (5 bases). The CDR3 runs 13 residues. The germline CDR1 and CDR2 sequences are SGHDN and FVKESK. The DNA of the CDR3 is TGTGCCAGCAGCCCCACCGGACTGGATGAGCAGTCCTTC. Amino acid sequence: CASSPTGLDEQSF.

To note about this clonotype: Given a much more abundant clone one base away, this may be a read error. The rearrangement links TRBV13 to TRBJ2-7; TRBD2 agrees at 9 bases. Looked up from germline, CDR1 is PRHDT and CDR2 is FYEKMQ (reference sequence). The CDR3 runs 17 residues. The CDR3 DNA reads TGTACCAGCAGCCCTCCCTGGTCAGCGGGAGGCTACTACGAGCAGTACTTC. Its protein product is CTSSPPWSAGGYYEQYF.

In its sample, this clonotype was seen a few times. The V and J genes are TRBV19 and TRBJ2-3; D tentatively reads TRBD1 or TRBD2 (5 bases each). The V gene's germline CDR1 is LNHDA and CDR2 SQIVND (reference sequence). The CDR3 totals 13 residues. V lost 8 bases and J 2 bases, leaving 11 bases between the germline ends. CDR3 in amino acids: CASRGTDTDTQYF. DNA for the CDR3: TGTGCCAGTCGGGGCACAGACACAGATACGCAGTATTTT.

The V gene is TRBV6-5, the J gene TRBJ1-1, with 9 bases that match TRBD1. The V segment lost 2 bases and the J segment 11 bases; nucleotides outside the gene matches: 12. The CDR3 is 15 amino acids. CDR1 MNHEY and CDR2 SVGAGI come from the germline V gene. The CDR3 here is CASSYIPGQGPEAFF. The CDR3 DNA reads as TGTGCCAGCAGTTACATACCGGGACAGGGTCCGGAGGCTTTCTTT.

This clonotype was observed at least ten times. The rearrangement uses TRBV7-6 and TRBJ2-3, with D perhaps TRBD2 (5 bases). Trimming removed 3 bases at V and 2 bases at J, with 21 bases between. Germline V gene lookup returns CDR1 SGHVS and CDR2 FNYEAQ. This CDR3 region has 18 residues. The CDR3 spells CASSLGLVAREPTDTQYF. The CDR3 DNA reads as TGTGCCAGCAGCTTGGGGTTGGTTGCTCGGGAACCCACAGATACGCAGTATTTT.

This clonotype came up a few times. This chain links TRBV27 with TRBJ2-1, with D possibly matching TRBD1 (5 bases). CDR1 is MNHEY, CDR2 SMNVEV, per germline (reference sequence). The CDR3 contains 17 residues. Trimming took 4 bases from V and 2 from J, leaving 18 bases between them. CDR3 nucleotide sequence: TGTGCCAGCAGTTCCCCCAAAACAGGTGGCGCCTACAATGAGCAGTTCTTC. Its translation is CASSSPKTGGAYNEQFF.

The CDR3 bases are TGTGCCAGCAGCTCCGGGACAGGGGGAGCGAATGAGCAGTTCTTC. Amino acid sequence: CASSSGTGGANEQFF. The V call is TRBV7-9, the J call TRBJ2-1, with 11 bases matching TRBD1. Trimming at V came to 4 bases and at J to 7 bases, leaving 6 bases not matched to a gene. Per the germline V gene, CDR1 is SEHNR and CDR2 is FQNEAQ (reference sequence). This CDR3 has 15 amino acids.

This chain joins TRBV30 and TRBJ1-2; weak D call: TRBD1 (5 bases). Germline lookup yields CDR1 GTSNPN and CDR2 SVGIG (reference sequence). Trimming took 4 bases from V and 1 from J, leaving 10 bases between them. CDR3 size: 13 residues. CDR3 sequence reads: CAWTEGINYGYTF. The CDR3 bases are TGTGCCTGGACTGAGGGGATTAACTATGGCTACACCTTC.

Only a few counts were recorded for this clonotype. The V call is TRBV12-3 or TRBV12-4, the J call TRBJ2-1; the D call may be TRBD1 or TRBD2 (7 bases each). The V end was cut by 4 bases, the J end by 9 bases, with 16 bases between. The CDR3 totals 14 residues. CDR3: CASSSSTGRGEQFF. The CDR3 nucleotides are TGTGCCAGCAGTTCCTCGACAGGGAGGGGTGAGCAGTTCTTC.

There are many counts of this clonotype. This chain links TRBV18 with TRBJ1-5; D is uncertain. Germline-derived CDR1 and CDR2 are KGHSH and LQKENI. The CDR3 loop spans 15 amino acids. V lost 0 bases to trimming and J lost 6 bases, with 12 bases between them. The CDR3 loop is CASSPPGLVGQPQHF. The CDR3, as DNA: TGTGCCAGCTCACCACCAGGGCTAGTGGGTCAGCCCCAGCATTTT.